This note documents a single T cell receptor beta chain sequence. Its antigen remains unidentified. Base qualities were left out, and no much larger clone turns up one base away. CDR1 and CDR2, looked up from the germline V gene, are SGHTA and FQGNSA. The CDR3 holds 18 amino acids from the cysteine to the phenylalanine. Just CDR3 DNA is preserved here, 54 bases in frame from base 1. Germline trimming: 1 base from V, 4 bases from J; junction bases outside gene matches: 15. The data belong to a study of Ad26.COV2.S vaccination and SARS-CoV-2 variants (dated by TCRdb to about 2021). Study-level background: Donors in the vaccine arm were drawn from COV1001, a multicentre, randomized, double-blind, placebo-controlled phase I-IIa trial testing Ad26.COV2.S in healthy adults. The TCR-sequenced set comprised about 32 samples: about 19 Ad26.COV2.S vaccine recipients, 5 placebo recipients and 8 SARS-CoV-2 convalescent individuals. Ad26.COV2.S was administered intramuscularly at a dose of 5x10^10 or 1x10^11 viral particles, either as one shot or as two shots given 56 days apart. Blinding of investigators to trial group allocation was maintained during experiments and outcome assessment. TCRbeta repertoire sequencing served as the tool for gauging how specific and how broad the SARS-CoV-2-reactive T cell receptors were following Ad26.COV2.S vaccination. Participants in the trial were split at random into five groups of five each, receiving low-dose or high-dose Ad26.COV2.S once or twice, or else placebo on both occasions. What the authors observed across the whole study: The study was not powered for comparison of responses between vaccine doses or regimens. The authors noted that total T cell responses may have been underestimated by the TCR breadth and depth analyses. Higher spike-specific TCR breadth was observed in Ad26.COV2.S recipients than in placebo recipients (P = 0.0014). Non-spike TCR breadth was comparable between vaccine and placebo recipients, consistent with the vaccine containing only spike. After vaccination, spike-specific CD8+ and CD4+ T cell responses were reported to show substantial breadth.

The treatment or condition label, as the study defines it: around 19 received Ad26.COV2.S at low or high dose, single or two shots; 5 received placebo; per-sample allocation not given. Repertoires of vaccine and placebo recipients were sequenced from samples collected on day 63 after the first injection. Cohort 1b enrolled about two dozen adults aged 18-55 years at a single site in Boston, USA, between 29 July and 7 August 2020. Ad26.COV2.S was a replication-incompetent adenovirus type 26 vector that expressed a prefusion-stabilized SARS-CoV-2 spike protein derived from the original Wuhan strain. TCRbeta CDR3 regions were sequenced with the immunoSEQ Assay. After extraction, genomic DNA underwent amplification by bias-controlled multiplex PCR, followed by high-throughput sequencing. Per the authors' processing: To quantify the absolute abundance of every unique TCRbeta CDR3 region, sequences were collapsed and filtered. Usable DNA was measured by amplifying reference genes present in all nucleated cells, and TCRbeta template counts were normalized to that usable DNA to estimate T cell fraction. Repertoire TCRs were annotated as SARS-CoV-2-specific by exact matching of V gene, CDR3 amino acid sequence and J gene to a known reactive TCR set. MIRA supplied the reference SARS-CoV-2 TCR set, which was filtered for enrichment in COVID-19-positive ImmuneCODE repertoires so that public or cross-reactive TCRs were removed. Using the MIRA antigens, annotated TCRs were further analysed by specific ORF or by position within an ORF. Depth was the summed frequency of annotated unique rearrangements, while breadth was defined as annotated unique rearrangements over total unique productive rearrangements. Two-sided Wilcoxon rank-sum tests were used to compare TCR breadth between groups. The table was pulled from immuneACCESS by TCRdb, which kept in-frame rearrangements only. Such tables lose some clones; where checked, under half of the loss comes from unresolved V genes, and the rest has no known cause. That table furnishes V, J and clone size, whereas the DNA furnished D and trimming. The sample table shows some 450,000 clones, and around 90% are seen once. The top ten clones comprise about 4.5% of the sample.

The chain employs TRBV7-2 and TRBJ2-7, with 8 bases matching TRBD1. The clonotype comes from a person between 18 and 65 years old who received the Ad26.COV2.S COVID-19 vaccine or a placebo. The sequences come from peripheral blood, collected in a trial of Ad26.COV2.S vaccine versus placebo. CDR3 region: CASSLVEWGSRGPYEQYF. The DNA sequence is given as TGTGCCAGCAGCTTAGTTGAGTGGGGGAGCAGGGGGCCTTACGAGCAGTACTTC.